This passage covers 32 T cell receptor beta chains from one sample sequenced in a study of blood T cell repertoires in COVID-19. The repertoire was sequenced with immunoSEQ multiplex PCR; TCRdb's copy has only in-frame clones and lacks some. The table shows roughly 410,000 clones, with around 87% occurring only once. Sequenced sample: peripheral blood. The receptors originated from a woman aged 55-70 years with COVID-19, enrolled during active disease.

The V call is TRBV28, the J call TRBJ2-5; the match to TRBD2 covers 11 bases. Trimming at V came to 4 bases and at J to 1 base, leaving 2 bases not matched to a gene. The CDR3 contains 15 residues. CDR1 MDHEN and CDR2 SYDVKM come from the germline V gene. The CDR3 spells CASSSGLAVQETQYF. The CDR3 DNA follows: TGTGCCAGCAGTTCGGGACTAGCGGTCCAAGAGACCCAGTACTTC.

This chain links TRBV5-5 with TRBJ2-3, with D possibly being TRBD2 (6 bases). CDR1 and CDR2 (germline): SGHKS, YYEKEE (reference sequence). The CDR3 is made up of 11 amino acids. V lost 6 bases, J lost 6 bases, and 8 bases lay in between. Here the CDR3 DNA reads TGTGCCAGCACGGAGGGGGATACGCAGTATTTT. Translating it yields CASTEGDTQYF. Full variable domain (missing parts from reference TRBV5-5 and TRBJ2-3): DAGVTQSPTHLIKTRGQQVTLRCSPISGHKSVSWYQQVLGQGPQFIFQYYEKEERGRGNFPDRFSARQFPNYSSELNVNALLLGDSALYLCASTEGDTQYFGPGTRLTVL.

The CDR3 region is CASSYSGREKLFF. The CDR3 nucleotides read TGTGCCAGCAGTTATAGCGGCCGTGAAAAACTGTTTTTT. The chain employs TRBV7-2 and TRBJ1-4; D remains ambiguous. The V end lost 6 bases, the J end lost 7 bases, and 12 bases lay between the germline ends. The CDR3 consists of 13 residues. CDR1 is SGHTA and CDR2 is FQGNSA in the germline V gene.

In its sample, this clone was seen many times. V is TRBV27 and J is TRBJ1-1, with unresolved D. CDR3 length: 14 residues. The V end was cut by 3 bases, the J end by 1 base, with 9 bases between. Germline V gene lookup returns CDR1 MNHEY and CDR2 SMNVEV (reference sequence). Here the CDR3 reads CASSFEFPNTEAFF. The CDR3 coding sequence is TGTGCCAGCAGTTTCGAGTTCCCGAACACTGAAGCTTTCTTT.

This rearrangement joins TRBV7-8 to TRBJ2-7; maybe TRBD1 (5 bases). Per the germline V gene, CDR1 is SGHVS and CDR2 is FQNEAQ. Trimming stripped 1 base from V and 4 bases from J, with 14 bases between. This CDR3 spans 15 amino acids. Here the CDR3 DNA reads TGTGCCAGCAGCTTAGAAGGCCAGGGTCTATACGAGCAGTACTTC. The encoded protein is CASSLEGQGLYEQYF.

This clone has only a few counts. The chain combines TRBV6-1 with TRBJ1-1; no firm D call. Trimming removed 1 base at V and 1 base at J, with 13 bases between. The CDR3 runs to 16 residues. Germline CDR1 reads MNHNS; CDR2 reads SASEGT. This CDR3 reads CASSEVPGRANTEAFF. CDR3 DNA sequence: TGTGCCAGCAGTGAAGTCCCCGGGCGGGCGAACACTGAAGCTTTCTTT.

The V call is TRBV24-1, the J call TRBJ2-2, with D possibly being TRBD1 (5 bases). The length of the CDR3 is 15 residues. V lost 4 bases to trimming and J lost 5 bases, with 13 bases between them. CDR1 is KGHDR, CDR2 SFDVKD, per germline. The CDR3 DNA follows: TGTGCCACCAGTGACCCAGGGCTGCGTACCGGGGAGCTGTTTTTT. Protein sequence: CATSDPGLRTGELFF.

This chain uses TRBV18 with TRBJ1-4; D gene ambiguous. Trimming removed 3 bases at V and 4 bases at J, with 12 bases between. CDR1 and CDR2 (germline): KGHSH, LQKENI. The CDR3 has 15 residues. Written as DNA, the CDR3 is TGTGCCAGCTCACCGGGTGTTACAGTTAATGAAAAACTGTTTTTT. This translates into CASSPGVTVNEKLFF.

CDR3 in DNA: TGTGCCACCAGCAGAGAGGGGGGGGGATATTCATATGAGCAGTTCTTC. Translating it yields CATSREGGGYSYEQFF. The V gene is TRBV15, the J gene TRBJ2-1, with 7 bases aligning to TRBD2. After removal of 0 bases from V and 8 bases from J, the junction contained 10 bases not matched to a gene. CDR3 length: 16 residues. The germline V gene encodes CDR1 LNHNV and CDR2 YYDKDF (reference sequence). Combining the CDR3 with reference TRBV15 and TRBJ2-1 gives the whole variable domain DAMVIQNPRYQVTQFGKPVTLSCSQTLNHNVMYWYQQKSSQAPKLLFHYYDKDFNNEADTPDNFQSRRPNTSFCFLDIRSPGLGDTAMYLCATSREGGGYSYEQFFGPGTRLTVL.

CDR3 sequence: CASSLAGTSGVRETQYF. The CDR3 DNA sequence: TGCGCCAGCAGCTTGGCTGGGACTAGCGGGGTGAGAGAGACCCAGTACTTC. The rearrangement uses TRBV5-1 and TRBJ2-5, with TRBD2 identical over 13 bases. The CDR3 sequence is 17 residues long. Per the germline V gene, CDR1 is SGHRS and CDR2 is YFSETQ. Germline trimming cut 0 bases from V and 4 bases from J; bases unmatched to any gene: 6. Variable domain in full (rest from reference TRBV5-1 and TRBJ2-5): KAGVTQTPRYLIKTRGQQVTLSCSPISGHRSVSWYQQTPGQGLQFLFEYFSETQRNKGNFPGRFSGRQFSNSRSEMNVSTLELGDSALYLCASSLAGTSGVRETQYFGPGTRLLVL.

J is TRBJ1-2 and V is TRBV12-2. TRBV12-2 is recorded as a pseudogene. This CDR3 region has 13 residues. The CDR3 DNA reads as TGTGCAAGTCGCGGAGGTTCTAACTATGGCTACACCTTC. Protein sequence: CASRGGSNYGYTF.

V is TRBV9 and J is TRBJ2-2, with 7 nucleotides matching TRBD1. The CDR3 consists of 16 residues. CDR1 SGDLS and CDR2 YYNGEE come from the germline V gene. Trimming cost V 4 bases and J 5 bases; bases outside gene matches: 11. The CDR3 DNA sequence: TGTGCCAGCAGCCAATCTGACAGGGACGGGACCGGGGAGCTGTTTTTT. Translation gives CASSQSDRDGTGELFF.

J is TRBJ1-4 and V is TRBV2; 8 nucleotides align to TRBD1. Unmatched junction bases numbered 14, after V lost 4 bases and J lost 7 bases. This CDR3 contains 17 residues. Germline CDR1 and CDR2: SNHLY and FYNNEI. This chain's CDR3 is CASSGAGGADRGEKLFF. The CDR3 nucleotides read TGTGCCAGCAGTGGGGCAGGGGGCGCGGATCGTGGTGAAAAACTGTTTTTT.

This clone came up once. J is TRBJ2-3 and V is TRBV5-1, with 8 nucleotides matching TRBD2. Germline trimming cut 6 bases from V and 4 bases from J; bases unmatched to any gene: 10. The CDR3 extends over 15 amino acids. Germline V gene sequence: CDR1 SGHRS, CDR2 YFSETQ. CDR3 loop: CASTAFAGGPDTQYF. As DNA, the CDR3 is TGCGCCAGCACCGCCTTCGCGGGGGGCCCAGATACGCAGTATTTT.

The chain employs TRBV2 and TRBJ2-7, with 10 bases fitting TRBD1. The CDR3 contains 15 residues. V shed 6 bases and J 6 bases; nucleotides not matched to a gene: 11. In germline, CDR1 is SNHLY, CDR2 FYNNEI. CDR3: CASSTPGQGFPEQYF. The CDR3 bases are TGTGCCAGCAGCACCCCGGGACAGGGGTTTCCCGAGCAGTACTTC.

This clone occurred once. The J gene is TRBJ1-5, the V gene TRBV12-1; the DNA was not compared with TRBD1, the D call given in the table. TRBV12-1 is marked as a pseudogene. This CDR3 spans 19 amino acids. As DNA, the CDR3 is TGTGCCAGCAGCTTTGGGTCCGCAGGGCAGAGACATAGCAATCAGCCCCAGCATTTT. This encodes CASSFGSAGQRHSNQPQHF.

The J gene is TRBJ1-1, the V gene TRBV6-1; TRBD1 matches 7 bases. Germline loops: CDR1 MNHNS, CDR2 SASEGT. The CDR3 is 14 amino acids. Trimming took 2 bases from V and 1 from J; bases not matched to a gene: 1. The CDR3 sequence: CASSEWTGNTEAFF. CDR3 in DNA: TGTGCCAGCAGTGAATGGACAGGGAACACTGAAGCTTTCTTT.

CDR3 amino acids: CASSYSRGGSEKLFF. The CDR3 bases are TGTGCCAGCAGTTACTCAAGGGGGGGCAGTGAAAAACTGTTTTTT. V is TRBV6-5 and J is TRBJ1-4, with a possible D match to TRBD1 (6 bases). Germline V lookup: CDR1 MNHEY, CDR2 SVGAGI. The CDR3 contains 15 residues. With 0 bases removed from V and 7 bases from J, the gap between germline ends came to 12 bases.

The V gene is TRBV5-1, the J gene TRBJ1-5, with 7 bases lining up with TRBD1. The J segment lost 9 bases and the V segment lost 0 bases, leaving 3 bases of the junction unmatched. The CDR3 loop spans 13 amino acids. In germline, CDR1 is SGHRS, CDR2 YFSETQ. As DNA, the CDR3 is TGCGCCAGCAGCTTGGAACAGGGGTCGCCCCAGCATTTT. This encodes CASSLEQGSPQHF. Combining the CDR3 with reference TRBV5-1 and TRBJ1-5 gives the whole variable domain KAGVTQTPRYLIKTRGQQVTLSCSPISGHRSVSWYQQTPGQGLQFLFEYFSETQRNKGNFPGRFSGRQFSNSRSEMNVSTLELGDSALYLCASSLEQGSPQHFGDGTRLSIL.

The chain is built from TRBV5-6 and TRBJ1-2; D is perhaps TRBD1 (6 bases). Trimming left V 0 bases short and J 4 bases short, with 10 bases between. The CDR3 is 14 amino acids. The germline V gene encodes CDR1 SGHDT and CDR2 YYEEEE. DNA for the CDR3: TGTGCCAGCAGCTTGGAGTCAGGGGCCTATGGCTACACCTTC. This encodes CASSLESGAYGYTF.

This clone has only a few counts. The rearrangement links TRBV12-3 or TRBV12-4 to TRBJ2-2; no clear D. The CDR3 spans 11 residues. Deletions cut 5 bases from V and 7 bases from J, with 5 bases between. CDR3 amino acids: CASSLLGELFF. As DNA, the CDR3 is TGTGCCAGCAGTCTTCTCGGGGAGCTGTTTTTT.

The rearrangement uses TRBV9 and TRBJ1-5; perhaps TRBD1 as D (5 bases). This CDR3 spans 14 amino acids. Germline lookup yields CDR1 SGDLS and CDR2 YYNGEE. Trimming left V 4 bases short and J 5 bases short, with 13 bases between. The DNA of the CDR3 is TGTGCCAGCAGCATTGGGACGGGGGATCAGCCCCAGCATTTT. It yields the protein CASSIGTGDQPQHF.

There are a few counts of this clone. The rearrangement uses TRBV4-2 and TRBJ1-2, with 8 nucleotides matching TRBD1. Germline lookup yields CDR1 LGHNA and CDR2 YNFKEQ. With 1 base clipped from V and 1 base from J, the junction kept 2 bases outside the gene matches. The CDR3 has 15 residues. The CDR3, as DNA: TGTGCCAGCAGCCAAGGGACAGGGAATAACTATGGCTACACCTTC. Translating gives CASSQGTGNNYGYTF.

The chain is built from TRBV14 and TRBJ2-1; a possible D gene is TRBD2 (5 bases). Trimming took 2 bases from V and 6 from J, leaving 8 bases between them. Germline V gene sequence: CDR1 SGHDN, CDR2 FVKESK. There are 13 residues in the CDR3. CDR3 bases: TGTGCCAGCAGCCAAACTAGTGTCAATGAGCAGTTCTTC. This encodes CASSQTSVNEQFF.

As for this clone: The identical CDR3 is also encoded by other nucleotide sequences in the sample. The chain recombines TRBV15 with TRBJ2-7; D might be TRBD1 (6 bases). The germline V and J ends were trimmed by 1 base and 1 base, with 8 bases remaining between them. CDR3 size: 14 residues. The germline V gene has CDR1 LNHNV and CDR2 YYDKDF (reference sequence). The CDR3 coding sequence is TGTGCCACCAGCAGAGGAGGACAGTCCTACGAGCAGTACTTC. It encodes CATSRGGQSYEQYF. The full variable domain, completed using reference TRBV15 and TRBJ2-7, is DAMVIQNPRYQVTQFGKPVTLSCSQTLNHNVMYWYQQKSSQAPKLLFHYYDKDFNNEADTPDNFQSRRPNTSFCFLDIRSPGLGDTAMYLCATSRGGQSYEQYFGPGTRLTVT.

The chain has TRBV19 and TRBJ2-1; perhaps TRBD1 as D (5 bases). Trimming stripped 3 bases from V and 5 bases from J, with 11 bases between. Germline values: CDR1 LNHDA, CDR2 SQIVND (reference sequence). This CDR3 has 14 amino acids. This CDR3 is CASSMQGPHNEQFF. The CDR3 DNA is TGTGCCAGTAGTATGCAGGGTCCCCACAATGAGCAGTTCTTC. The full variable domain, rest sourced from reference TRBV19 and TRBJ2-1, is DGGITQSPKYLFRKEGQNVTLSCEQNLNHDAMYWYRQDPGQGLRLIYYSQIVNDFQKGDIAEGYSVSREKKESFPLTVTSAQKNPTAFYLCASSMQGPHNEQFFGPGTRLTVL.

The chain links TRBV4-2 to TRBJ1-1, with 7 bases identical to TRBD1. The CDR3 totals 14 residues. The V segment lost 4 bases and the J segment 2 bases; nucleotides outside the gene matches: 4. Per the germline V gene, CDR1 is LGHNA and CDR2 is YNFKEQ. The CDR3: CASSPRQGNTEAFF. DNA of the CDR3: TGTGCCAGCAGCCCCAGACAGGGCAACACTGAAGCTTTCTTT.

The CDR3 sequence is CASSDRRQETQYF. In DNA, the CDR3 is TGTGCCAGTAGCGACAGAAGGCAAGAGACCCAGTACTTC. The chain employs TRBV19 and TRBJ2-5, with a weak D call TRBD1 (5 bases). V was clipped by 6 bases and J by 2 bases, with 10 bases between them. The CDR3 totals 13 residues. In germline, CDR1 is LNHDA, CDR2 SQIVND (reference sequence).

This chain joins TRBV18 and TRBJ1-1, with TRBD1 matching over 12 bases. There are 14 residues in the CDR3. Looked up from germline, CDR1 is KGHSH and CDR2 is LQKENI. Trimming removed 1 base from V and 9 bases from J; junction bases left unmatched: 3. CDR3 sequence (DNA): TGTGCCAGCTCACCACGGGGACAGGGGGCTCAAGCTTTCTTT. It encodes CASSPRGQGAQAFF.

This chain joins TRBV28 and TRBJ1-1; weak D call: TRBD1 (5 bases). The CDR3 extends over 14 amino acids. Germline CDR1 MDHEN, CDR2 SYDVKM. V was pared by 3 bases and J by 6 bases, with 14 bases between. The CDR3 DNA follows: TGTGCCAGCAGTTTTCAGGGTCTAGGCGCTGAAGCTTTCTTT. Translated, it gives CASSFQGLGAEAFF.

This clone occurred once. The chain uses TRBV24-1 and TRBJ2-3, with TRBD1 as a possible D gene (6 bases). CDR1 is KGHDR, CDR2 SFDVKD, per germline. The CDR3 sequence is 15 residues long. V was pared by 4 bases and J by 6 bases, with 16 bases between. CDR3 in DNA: TGTGCCACCAGTGACACCGGGCCCACAGGGGATACGCAGTATTTT. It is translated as CATSDTGPTGDTQYF.

The CDR3 sequence is CASKTTGLGNEQYF. The CDR3 DNA follows: TGTGCCAGCAAAACTACAGGGTTAGGCAACGAGCAGTACTTC. V gene TRBV27 combines with J gene TRBJ2-7; tentatively, D is TRBD1 (6 bases). Trimming cost V 7 bases and J 5 bases, with 18 bases left between them. Germline CDR1 MNHEY, CDR2 SMNVEV (reference sequence). The length of the CDR3 is 14 residues.